Described below is a single TCR beta chain sequence and its context. Its specificity is not known. Germline CDR1 SEHNR, CDR2 FQNEAQ (reference sequence). There are 14 residues in the CDR3. V lost 8 bases to trimming and J lost 3 bases, with 13 bases between them. This sample is drawn from a study of early T cells in non-severe SARS-CoV-2 infection. Background on the study: Investigators sequenced bulk RNA drawn from unsorted whole blood, and chains remained unpaired.

Study-wide results and caveats: Using VDJdb, the matching emphasized anti-spike CD8 responses while missing private and CD4 specificities.

Molecules of cDNA were individually given unique molecular identifiers that were attached to them. TCRdb fed the 5' RACE reads into MiXCR, producing one record per CDR3 protein. The sample records about 35,000 distinct CDR3 sequences, less than 5.5% being singletons. The TCR sequence derives from an adult who was a healthcare worker with PCR-confirmed SARS-CoV-2 infection or an uninfected control (not recorded which). The chain uses TRBV7-9 and TRBJ1-4; no firm D call. Sequenced sample: whole blood. CDR3: CASSRGRANEKLFF. CDR3 bases: TGTGCCAGCTCGCGGGGTAGAGCTAATGAAAAACTGTTTTTT.